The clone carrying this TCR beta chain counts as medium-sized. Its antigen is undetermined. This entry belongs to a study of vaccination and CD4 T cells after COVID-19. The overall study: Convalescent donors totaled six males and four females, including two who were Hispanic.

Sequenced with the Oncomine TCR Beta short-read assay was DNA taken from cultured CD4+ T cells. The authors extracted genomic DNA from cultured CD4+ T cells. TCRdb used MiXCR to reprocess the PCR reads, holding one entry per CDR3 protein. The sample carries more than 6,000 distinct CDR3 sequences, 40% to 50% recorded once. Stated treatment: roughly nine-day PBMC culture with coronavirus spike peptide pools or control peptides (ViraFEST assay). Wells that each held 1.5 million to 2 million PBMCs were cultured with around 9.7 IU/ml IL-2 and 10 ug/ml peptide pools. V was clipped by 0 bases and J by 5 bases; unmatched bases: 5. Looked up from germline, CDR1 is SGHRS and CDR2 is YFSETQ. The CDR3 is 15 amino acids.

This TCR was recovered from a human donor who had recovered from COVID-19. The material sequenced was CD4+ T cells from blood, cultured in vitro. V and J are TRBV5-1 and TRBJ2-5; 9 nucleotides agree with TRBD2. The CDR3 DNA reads TGCGCCAGCAGCTTGGCCGGCGGGGGGGAGGAGACCCAGTACTTC. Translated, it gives CASSLAGGGEETQYF.